Listed below are T cell receptor beta chains from one sample, sequenced in a study of blood T cells in healthy people across ages. Via MiXCR, TCRdb re-called the 5' RACE reads, giving one row per CDR3 protein. The sample yields hundreds of thousands of distinct CDR3 sequences, roughly 26% seen once. This sample also belongs to another study, concerning T cells of mothers and their children.

Material for sequencing was blood. Receptors were obtained from a boy under 18 in good health. CDR3s leave out the opening cysteine and the closing phenylalanine or tryptophan. Each record gives: V gene, J gene, CDR3 protein.

>TRBV30|TRBJ2-5
AWTLRGGAGETQY
>TRBV4-1|TRBJ2-7
ASSPAGGGPYEQY
>TRBV5-1|TRBJ2-7
ASSLGGTAAYEQY
>TRBV5-1|TRBJ1-2
ASSSIASGTVYGYT
>TRBV5-1|TRBJ2-1
ASSLVQSSYNEQF
>TRBV10-3|TRBJ1-2
AISGTYRGRDYGYT
>TRBV5-1|TRBJ2-7
ASSLSAASGNEQY
>TRBV11-2|TRBJ2-6
ASSLDESQISGANVLT
>TRBV10-3|TRBJ2-5
AISESVVLRPQETQY
>TRBV12-3/TRBV12-4|TRBJ2-4
ASSFRRLAKNIQY
>TRBV5-1|TRBJ2-7
ASSGTGLYEQY
>TRBV2|TRBJ2-5
ASIGQGIDQETQY
>TRBV6-5|TRBJ1-2
ASTLDRNYGYT
>TRBV5-1|TRBJ2-2
ASSLGGRTNTGELL
>TRBV28|TRBJ2-3
ASSPIAGGPSTDTQY
>TRBV15|TRBJ2-1
ATSSRGGRSYNEQF
>TRBV7-2|TRBJ1-5
ASSPQQGADNQPQH
>TRBV7-9|TRBJ2-3
ASSPRVIKVTDTQY
>TRBV9|TRBJ2-5
ASSVEGSGGRETQY
>TRBV27|TRBJ2-5
ASSPIAGVGETQY
>TRBV7-6|TRBJ2-3
ASSLAPNTDTQY
>TRBV20-1|TRBJ2-7
SAQGHRGRGEQY